Listed here are 9 T cell receptor beta chains from one sample, sequenced in a study of blood T cell repertoires in COVID-19. Sequenced by immunoSEQ multiplex PCR; TCRdb stores in-frame clones only, minus some. This table has a few hundred thousand clones, 87% appearing once. The sequencing sample was made of PBMCs or T cells enriched from blood (not recorded which). Source of these receptors: a woman aged 25 to 39 who had recovered from COVID-19.

The chain carries TRBV6-5 and TRBJ1-4, with 11 bases fitting TRBD1. The CDR3 is 13 amino acids. The V gene's germline CDR1 is MNHEY and CDR2 SVGAGI. V lost 10 bases to trimming and J lost 7 bases; unmatched junction nucleotides: 5. In nucleotides, the CDR3 is TGTGCCACCCTGGGACAGGGGGGTGAAAAACTGTTTTTT. It codes for CATLGQGGEKLFF.

As regards this clone: This specimen includes other DNA sequences encoding the same CDR3. The chain links TRBV6-5 to TRBJ2-7; the D gene is possibly TRBD1 (6 bases). V dropped 2 bases and J dropped 2 bases, with 10 bases sitting between them. This CDR3 has 14 amino acids. Germline loops: CDR1 MNHEY, CDR2 SVGAGI. The CDR3 region is CASSYGTGPYEQYF. The CDR3 nucleotides read TGTGCCAGCAGTTACGGCACAGGGCCCTACGAGCAGTACTTC.

The chain combines TRBV28 with TRBJ2-7; 10 bases line up with TRBD1. The CDR3 consists of 13 residues. Trimming at V came to 8 bases and at J to 4 bases, leaving 5 bases not matched to a gene. In germline, CDR1 is MDHEN, CDR2 SYDVKM. CDR3 coding DNA: TGTGCCAGCCGAGGGACAGGGGCTTACGAGCAGTACTTC. It specifies CASRGTGAYEQYF.

The chain employs TRBV19 and TRBJ1-2, with D maybe TRBD1 (5 bases). The V end lost 10 bases, the J end lost 3 bases, and 15 bases lay between the germline ends. Germline V gives CDR1 LNHDA, CDR2 SQIVND (reference sequence). The CDR3 runs to 13 residues. The CDR3 bases are TGTGCCACCATTGGGGGGGACGACTATGGCTACACCTTC. It is translated as CATIGGDDYGYTF.

This chain joins TRBV25-1 and TRBJ1-4, with a possible D match to TRBD1 (5 bases). V shed 5 bases and J shed 5 bases, with 12 bases lying between them. The CDR3 runs to 14 residues. Per germline, CDR1 MGHDK and CDR2 SYGVNS. The CDR3 sequence: CASSTGLLNEKLFF. For the CDR3, the DNA is TGTGCCAGCAGTACGGGACTGTTGAATGAAAAACTGTTTTTT. Looking up the rest from reference TRBV25-1 and TRBJ1-4 gives the full variable domain: EADIYQTPRYLVIGTGKKITLECSQTMGHDKMYWYQQDPGMELHLIHYSYGVNSTEKGDLSSESTVSRIRTEHFPLTLESARPSHTSQYLCASSTGLLNEKLFFGSGTQLSVL.

The chain joins TRBV27 to TRBJ1-2, with TRBD1 identical over 12 bases. CDR3 length: 16 residues. V lost 1 base and J lost 8; bases outside the gene matches: 8. CDR1 MNHEY and CDR2 SMNVEV come from the germline V gene (reference sequence). CDR3 DNA sequence: TGTGCCAGCAGTTTATTCGGGACAGGGGGCCCGGGAGGCTACACCTTC. The encoded protein is CASSLFGTGGPGGYTF.

The chain links TRBV30 to TRBJ1-1; no firm D call. This CDR3 has 14 residues. Germline CDR1 and CDR2: GTSNPN and SVGIG (reference sequence). The V end was cut by 0 bases, the J end by 4 bases, with 12 bases between. The CDR3 loop reads CAWSVDFVGTEAFF. The CDR3, as DNA: TGTGCCTGGAGTGTTGACTTTGTGGGCACTGAAGCTTTCTTT.

This chain joins TRBV25-1 and TRBJ2-2; 10 bases are a match to TRBD2. This CDR3 is built from 18 residues. V trimming: 11 bases; J trimming: 3 bases; junction bases outside the gene matches: 18. Germline V CDR1 and CDR2: MGHDK, SYGVNS. For the CDR3, the DNA is TGTGCCCCCAGGAAGCGGGGGGGCTCCCTAAGATACACCGGGGAGCTGTTTTTT. Its protein product is CAPRKRGGSLRYTGELFF. Full variable domain (remainder filled in from reference TRBV25-1 and TRBJ2-2): EADIYQTPRYLVIGTGKKITLECSQTMGHDKMYWYQQDPGMELHLIHYSYGVNSTEKGDLSSESTVSRIRTEHFPLTLESARPSHTSQYLCAPRKRGGSLRYTGELFFGEGSRLTVL.

The V and J genes are TRBV11-1 and TRBJ2-7; D is possibly TRBD1 (6 bases). Per germline, CDR1 SGHAT and CDR2 FQDESV (reference sequence). Trimming pared 5 bases from V and 5 bases from J, leaving 13 bases between. CDR3 length: 13 amino acids. In nucleotides, the CDR3 is TGTGCCAGCAGCCGTACAGGGTCCAACGAGCAGTACTTC. The encoded protein is CASSRTGSNEQYF. Based on the CDR3 plus reference TRBV11-1 and TRBJ2-7, the full variable domain is EAEVAQSPRYKITEKSQAVAFWCDPISGHATLYWYRQILGQGPELLVQFQDESVVDDSQLPKDRFSAERLKGVDSTLKIQPAELGDSAMYLCASSRTGSNEQYFGPGTRLTVT.